This TCR beta chain is from a study of T cell responses to AZD1222 COVID-19 vaccine. V was clipped by 6 bases and J by 0 bases; unmatched bases: 10. This CDR3 has 16 amino acids. The V gene's germline CDR1 is ENHRY and CDR2 SYGVKD. Measured with immunoSEQ multiplex PCR; TCRdb has only the in-frame clones, and not every one. The table shows 86,000 or so clones, with about 92% occurring only once. The gene calls are TRBV10-3 and TRBJ2-7; TRBD2 aligns across 8 bases. The receptor comes from an adult in good health. Sequenced material: peripheral blood, taken on day 0 of AZD1222 vaccination. The CDR3 DNA reads as TGTGCCATCAGAGATCGGGGGGGTGCCTCCTCCTACGAGCAGTACTTC. The encoded protein is CAIRDRGGASSYEQYF.